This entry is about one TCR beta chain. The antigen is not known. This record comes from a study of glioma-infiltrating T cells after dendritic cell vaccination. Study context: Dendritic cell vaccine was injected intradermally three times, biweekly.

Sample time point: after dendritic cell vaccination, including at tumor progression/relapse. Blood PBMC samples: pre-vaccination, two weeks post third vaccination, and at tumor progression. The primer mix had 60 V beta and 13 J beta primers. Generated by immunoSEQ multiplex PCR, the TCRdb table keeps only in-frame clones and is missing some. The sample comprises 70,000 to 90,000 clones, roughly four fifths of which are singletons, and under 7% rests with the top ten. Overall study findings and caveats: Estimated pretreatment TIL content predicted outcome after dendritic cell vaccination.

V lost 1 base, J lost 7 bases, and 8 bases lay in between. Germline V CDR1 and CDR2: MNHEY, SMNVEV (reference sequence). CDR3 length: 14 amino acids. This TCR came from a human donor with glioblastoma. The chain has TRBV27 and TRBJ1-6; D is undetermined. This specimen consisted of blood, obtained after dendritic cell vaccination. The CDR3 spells CASSLWPRNSPLHF. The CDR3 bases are TGTGCCAGCAGTTTATGGCCGAGGAATTCACCCCTCCACTTT.